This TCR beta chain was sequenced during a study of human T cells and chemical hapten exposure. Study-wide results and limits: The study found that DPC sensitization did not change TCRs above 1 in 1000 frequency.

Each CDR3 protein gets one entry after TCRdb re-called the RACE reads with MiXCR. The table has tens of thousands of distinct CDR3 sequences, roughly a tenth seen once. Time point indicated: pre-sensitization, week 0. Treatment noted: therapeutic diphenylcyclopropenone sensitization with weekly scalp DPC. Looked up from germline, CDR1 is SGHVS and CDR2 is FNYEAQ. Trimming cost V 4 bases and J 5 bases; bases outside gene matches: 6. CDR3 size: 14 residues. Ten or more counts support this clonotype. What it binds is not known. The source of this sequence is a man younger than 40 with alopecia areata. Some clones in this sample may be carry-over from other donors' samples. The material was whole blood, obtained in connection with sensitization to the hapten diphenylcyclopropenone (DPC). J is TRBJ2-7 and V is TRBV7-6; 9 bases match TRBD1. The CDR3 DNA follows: TGTGCCAGCAGCTCACGGACAGGGGAGGACGAGCAGTACTTC. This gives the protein CASSSRTGEDEQYF.